This record concerns one TCR beta chain sequence. Its cognate antigen is unknown. The data stem from a study of cytomegalovirus exposure and HLA in healthy donors. Study as a whole: Among 150 million to 200 million T cells, an earlier analysis found 90 million to 130 million unique TCR beta sequences. Whole-study results and caveats: Later on, analysis showed that most CMV-associated TCR beta chains appeared to be HLA-restricted. Later, an analysis showed that TCR beta chains associated with HLA were more clonally expanded than others that were equally common.

Researchers ran the PCR with 60 Vbeta and 13 Jbeta primers. Libraries were prepared by immunoSEQ multiplex PCR; TCRdb keeps only in-frame clonotypes and omits some of them. The sample includes about 170,000 clones, 82% seen only once; the top ten take about 0.89%. V was pared by 2 bases and J by 0 bases, with 5 bases of the junction left unmatched. CDR3 length equals 17 residues. Germline assignment: CDR1 SGHDN and CDR2 FVKESK. The chain combines TRBV14 with TRBJ2-1; 9 bases fit TRBD1. This clonotype was obtained from a girl aged 2 to 9 in good health and CMV-seropositive. The sequenced sample was PBMCs. CDR3 region: CASSQLSTGGSYNEQFF. For the CDR3, the DNA is TGTGCCAGCAGCCAATTGTCGACAGGGGGCTCCTACAATGAGCAGTTCTTC.